This record covers a single T cell receptor beta chain. Naive CD8 cells lacked CD45RO, underwent positive selection for CCR7 and left out terminally differentiated effector memory CD45RA+ cells. The sample is drawn from a study of shared clonotypes between healthy human individuals. Trimming took 5 bases from V and 9 from J; bases not matched to a gene: 15. Germline V lookup: CDR1 MGHRA, CDR2 YSYEKL. The CDR3 is 15 amino acids. TCRdb's table, derived via immunoSEQ multiplex PCR, lists solely in-frame clones and lacks some. The sample contains about 2 million clones, around 96% of which appear only once.

Material for sequencing was naive CD8+ T cells sorted from blood. The clonotype originates from a man aged 18 to 29 in good health. The gene calls are TRBV4-1 and TRBJ1-1; TRBD1 matches at 7 bases. DNA for the CDR3: TGCGCCAGCAGCGAGCGACAGGGCCCCGGATTTCAAGCTTTCTTT. Translation: CASSERQGPGFQAFF.